This TCR beta chain was recorded in a study of blood T cell repertoires in COVID-19. The V and J ends lost 6 bases and 0 bases respectively, with 9 bases between them. Germline V gene data show CDR1 as MNHEY and CDR2 as SVGAGI. The CDR3 covers 13 residues. Only in-frame clones appear in the TCRdb table, and some are missing; sequencing was by immunoSEQ multiplex PCR. The sample includes hundreds of thousands of clones, approximately 90% seen only once; the top ten take over 4%. Sequenced input: peripheral blood. The chain recombines TRBV6-5 with TRBJ2-7; D is ambiguous. This sequence was found in a woman under 40 with acute or convalescent COVID-19. CDR3 in amino acids: CASSLEHSYEQYF. In DNA, the CDR3 is TGTGCCAGCAGCTTGGAGCACTCCTACGAGCAGTACTTC.